The 7 T cell receptor beta chains below come from one sample, sequenced in a study of response to subunit inactivated influenza vaccine. A single record per CDR3 protein comes from TCRdb applying MiXCR to the RT-PCR reads. Of about 650,000 distinct CDR3 sequences listed, 15% to 17% are singletons. Material: PBMCs from blood, obtained about 12 days after vaccination. The receptors were sampled from a man between 45 and 60 years old who received an inactivated influenza vaccine.

This clonotype was counted between two and nine times. The chain joins TRBV7-2 to TRBJ1-4, with D unclear. The germline gives CDR1 SGHTA, CDR2 FQGNSA. CDR3 length equals 15 residues. V was cut by 1 base and J by 7 bases, with 13 bases left in between. The CDR3 bases are TGTGCCAGCAGCTTAGTCACGGGAGTTGGTGAAAAACTGTTTTTT. Amino acids: CASSLVTGVGEKLFF.

The chain is built from TRBV6-4 and TRBJ2-2, with 7 bases matching TRBD2. Germline loops: CDR1 MRHNA, CDR2 SNTAGT. CDR3 size: 14 residues. Unmatched junction bases numbered 1, after V lost 2 bases and J lost 4 bases. CDR3 nucleotides: TGTGCCAGCAGTGACGGGGGGGTCACCGGGGAGCTGTTTTTT. Amino acid sequence: CASSDGGVTGELFF.

This clonotype was seen more than once but under ten times. The chain employs TRBV20-1 and TRBJ2-5; 9 bases align to TRBD1. CDR3 length: 14 amino acids. J lost 3 bases, V lost 6 bases, and 8 bases had no gene match. Germline CDR1 reads DFQATT; CDR2 reads SNEGSKA (reference sequence). The CDR3, as DNA: TGCAGTGCAATTCCGGGACAGGGCAAAGAGACCCAGTACTTC. Translating gives CSAIPGQGKETQYF.

The sample holds many counts of this clonotype. The rearrangement joins TRBV12-3 or TRBV12-4 to TRBJ2-3; D is undetermined. The CDR3 has 12 residues. Between the trimmed V and J ends, which lost 6 bases and 6 bases, there was a span of 10 bases. The CDR3 coding sequence is TGTGCCAGCAGCACCCTTGCGGATACGCAGTATTTT. As protein: CASSTLADTQYF.

The rearrangement joins TRBV11-2 to TRBJ2-3; 9 nucleotides line up with TRBD2. Unmatched junction bases numbered 8, after V lost 4 bases and J lost 6 bases. This CDR3 is built from 15 residues. Germline CDR1 is SGHAT and CDR2 is FQNNGV. CDR3 sequence reads: CASSYAGGPQDTQYF. As DNA, the CDR3 is TGTGCCAGCAGCTATGCGGGAGGGCCGCAGGATACGCAGTATTTT.

V usage is TRBV5-1 and J usage is TRBJ2-7, with 7 positions matching TRBD2. V lost 0 bases, J lost 7 bases, and 10 bases stayed unmatched. This CDR3 contains 15 residues. The germline gives CDR1 SGHRS, CDR2 YFSETQ. CDR3 sequence (DNA): TGCGCCAGCAGCTTGGGTGTTAGCGGGTCTCTTGAGCAGTACTTC. It is translated as CASSLGVSGSLEQYF. The whole variable domain, filled in from reference TRBV5-1 and TRBJ2-7, reads KAGVTQTPRYLIKTRGQQVTLSCSPISGHRSVSWYQQTPGQGLQFLFEYFSETQRNKGNFPGRFSGRQFSNSRSEMNVSTLELGDSALYLCASSLGVSGSLEQYFGPGTRLTVT.

This chain links TRBV4-2 with TRBJ2-5; D unresolved. Looked up from germline, CDR1 is LGHNA and CDR2 is YNFKEQ. The ends were cut back, 0 bases at V and 7 bases at J, with 12 bases in the middle. The CDR3 contains 14 residues. CDR3 nucleotides: TGTGCCAGCAGCCAAGATCTATCGTCCGGGACCCAGTACTTC. This sequence encodes CASSQDLSSGTQYF.